Presented here are 28 T cell receptor beta chains from one specimen sequenced in a study of immune heterogeneity within non-small cell lung tumors. Genomic DNA from bulk tumor acted as the template, and about 570 ng was loaded per sample. Several biopsies per primary tumor were taken during surgery, spaced as far apart as possible. The study enrolled patients with untreated, newly diagnosed non-small cell lung cancer who underwent curative surgery. In a multiplex PCR, 32 V and 13 J primers amplified TCR beta CDR3. TCRdb reprocessed the multiplex PCR reads with MiXCR, giving one entry per CDR3 protein. The sample carries roughly 2,000 distinct CDR3 sequences, roughly a third recorded once. The specimen was lung tumor tissue. These receptors were obtained from a man aged 70-80 years with non-small cell lung cancer.

The chain links TRBV2 to TRBJ1-5; TRBD1 matches 9 bases. Germline V gene data show CDR1 as SNHLY and CDR2 as FYNNEI. The CDR3 is 15 residues long. V lost 6 bases and J lost 1; bases outside the gene matches: 4. The CDR3 sequence: CASRRQGGSNQPQHF. The CDR3, as DNA: TGTGCCAGCAGAAGACAGGGGGGAAGCAATCAGCCCCAGCATTTT. Supplemented by reference TRBV2 and TRBJ1-5, the full variable domain reads EPEVTQTPSHQVTQMGQEVILRCVPISNHLYFYWYRQILGQKVEFLVSFYNNEISEKSEIFDDQFSVERPDGSNFTLKIRSTKLEDSAMYFCASRRQGGSNQPQHFGDGTRLSIL.

This clonotype was seen a single time. The CDR3 nucleotides read TGTGCCAGCAGTCCTACAGGGAGGCATTCACCCCTCCACTTT. Translating gives CASSPTGRHSPLHF. The chain combines TRBV12-3 or TRBV12-4 with TRBJ1-6, with a tentative D call TRBD1 (6 bases). The length of the CDR3 is 14 residues. V shed 5 bases and J shed 8 bases, with 13 bases lying between them.

The rearrangement joins TRBV5-1 to TRBJ1-4, with TRBD1 as a possible D gene (5 bases). This CDR3 is built from 14 residues. The V gene lost 4 bases and the J gene lost 4 bases, with 11 bases spanning the gap. Germline-derived CDR1 and CDR2 are SGHRS and YFSETQ. CDR3 sequence: CASSGGGSNEKLFF. In nucleotides, the CDR3 is TGCGCCAGCAGCGGGGGAGGGAGTAATGAAAAACTGTTTTTT.

This clonotype is medium-sized (0.01 to 0.1%) in the sample. The gene calls are TRBV4-1 and TRBJ1-1; D uncertain. The CDR3 is made up of 14 amino acids. Germline lookup yields CDR1 MGHRA and CDR2 YSYEKL. V lost 1 base to trimming and J lost 0 bases, with 6 bases between them. The CDR3 region has the DNA TGCGCCAGCAGCCAAGGGACGGTGAACACTGAAGCTTTCTTT. Protein: CASSQGTVNTEAFF.

This clonotype is deemed medium-sized (0.01 to 0.1%). This chain joins TRBV18 and TRBJ1-2; weak D call: TRBD1 (6 bases). V lost 3 bases and J 3 bases, leaving 11 bases between the germline ends. Germline V gives CDR1 KGHSH, CDR2 LQKENI. The CDR3 length is 14 residues. The CDR3 sequence: CASSPQGKDYGYTF. The DNA for the CDR3 is TGTGCCAGCTCACCCCAGGGGAAGGACTATGGCTACACCTTC.

This clonotype was observed once. The chain has TRBV19 and TRBJ2-2; no definite D call. The V end lost 1 base, the J end lost 3 bases, and 12 bases lay between the germline ends. This CDR3 has 16 residues. Germline loops: CDR1 LNHDA, CDR2 SQIVND (reference sequence). CDR3 sequence: CASSIASTYYTGELFF. The CDR3, as DNA: TGTGCCAGTAGTATAGCTTCGACATACTACACCGGGGAGCTGTTTTTT.

V usage is TRBV12-3 or TRBV12-4 and J usage is TRBJ2-6; D gene ambiguous. Trimming took off 8 bases at V and 9 bases at J, with 17 bases between the two ends. This CDR3 has 14 residues. Here the CDR3 reads CASLPNAANNVLTF. Here the CDR3 DNA reads TGTGCCAGCTTACCCAACGCTGCCAACAACGTCCTGACTTTC.

This clonotype is judged medium-sized (0.01 to 0.1%). V is TRBV6-1 and J is TRBJ2-7, with 9 bases fitting TRBD1. Per the germline V gene, CDR1 is MNHNS and CDR2 is SASEGT. This CDR3 region has 15 residues. With V trimmed by 6 bases and J by 3 bases, 9 bases remained unmatched. The CDR3 DNA follows: TGTGCCAGCAGAGAACAGGGGGCGAACTACTACGAGCAGTACTTC. Amino acids: CASREQGANYYEQYF.

The chain joins TRBV4-1 to TRBJ2-3, with 10 bases that match TRBD2. CDR1 is MGHRA and CDR2 is YSYEKL in the germline V gene. The CDR3 has 16 amino acids. J lost 3 bases, V lost 4 bases, and 7 bases had no gene match. CDR3 loop: CASSPSSGRETDTQYF. CDR3 DNA sequence: TGCGCCAGCAGCCCTTCTAGCGGGAGAGAAACAGATACGCAGTATTTT.

This clonotype appeared a single time. The J gene is TRBJ2-7, the V gene TRBV6-2 or TRBV6-3; TRBD1 matches 11 bases. This CDR3 is built from 20 residues. CDR1 MNHEY and CDR2 SVGEGT come from the germline V gene. V lost 0 bases to trimming and J lost 3 bases; unmatched junction nucleotides: 16. The CDR3 is CASSYSIPAPGTGGVYEQYF. CDR3 in DNA: TGTGCCAGCAGTTACTCGATCCCGGCGCCGGGGACAGGGGGTGTCTACGAGCAGTACTTC.

This clonotype was detected a few times. J is TRBJ1-2 and V is TRBV9; TRBD1 is a possible D gene (5 bases). There are 14 residues in the CDR3. Germline CDR1 reads SGDLS; CDR2 reads YYNGEE. V was pared by 2 bases and J by 5 bases, with 13 bases between. As DNA, the CDR3 is TGTGCCAGCAGCGTTGGGGGGGGTGATTATGGCTACACCTTC. It codes for CASSVGGGDYGYTF.

This clonotype was counted between two and nine times. The chain recombines TRBV12-3 or TRBV12-4 with TRBJ2-5; 10 nucleotides agree with TRBD2. This CDR3 contains 17 residues. J gave up 5 bases and V 0 bases, and 9 bases lay outside the gene matches. For the CDR3, the DNA is TGTGCCAGCAGTTTAGCATTCGGGAGCGGGAGGGCTGAGACCCAGTACTTC. Its protein is CASSLAFGSGRAETQYF.

The chain couples TRBV2 to TRBJ2-7; the match to TRBD1 covers 7 bases. This CDR3 comprises 17 residues. Trimming took 6 bases from V and 3 from J; bases not matched to a gene: 17. Germline assignment: CDR1 SNHLY and CDR2 FYNNEI. CDR3 amino acids: CASRPPRGRGRVYEQYF. The CDR3 coding sequence is TGTGCCAGCAGGCCTCCAAGGGGGCGCGGAAGGGTCTACGAGCAGTACTTC.

The chain combines TRBV12-3 or TRBV12-4 with TRBJ2-1; no clear D gene. V was clipped by 2 bases and J by 5 bases, with 10 bases between them. CDR3 size: 14 residues. For the CDR3, the DNA is TGTGCCAGCAGTTTATCCCACGGAAACAATGAGCAGTTCTTC. It codes for CASSLSHGNNEQFF.

By share, this clonotype counts as large. This chain uses TRBV6-1 with TRBJ2-5; 7 bases align to TRBD1. Germline-derived CDR1 and CDR2 are MNHNS and SASEGT. Unmatched junction bases numbered 9, after V lost 4 bases and J lost 7 bases. This CDR3 contains 14 residues. The CDR3 loop reads CASSAGTVYRTQYF. Written as DNA, the CDR3 is TGTGCCAGCAGTGCGGGGACAGTATACAGGACCCAGTACTTC.

The chain carries TRBV7-2 and TRBJ1-4; D is perhaps TRBD1 (5 bases). V lost 3 bases and J 0 bases, leaving 8 bases between the germline ends. Looked up from germline, CDR1 is SGHTA and CDR2 is FQGNSA. There are 15 residues in the CDR3. The CDR3 bases are TGTGCCAGCAGCTTGGGGGGAACAACTAATGAAAAACTGTTTTTT. This codes for CASSLGGTTNEKLFF.

This clonotype is labeled as medium-sized. The genes are TRBV30 and TRBJ1-2; maybe TRBD1 (6 bases). Germline V CDR1 and CDR2: GTSNPN, SVGIG (reference sequence). The CDR3 loop spans 15 amino acids. V shed 3 bases and J shed 3 bases, with 17 bases lying between them. The CDR3 DNA sequence: TGTGCCTGGAGCGCCTTAGCGGGGGCCCACTATGGCTACACCTTC. It is translated as CAWSALAGAHYGYTF.

The gene calls are TRBV6-1 and TRBJ1-5, with 8 bases that match TRBD1. The trim removed 6 bases at V and 1 base at J, leaving 5 bases unmatched. CDR1 and CDR2 from the germline V gene are MNHNS and SASEGT. The CDR3 totals 15 residues. This CDR3 is CASRRQGASNQPQHF. As DNA, the CDR3 is TGTGCCAGCAGAAGGCAGGGGGCGAGCAATCAGCCCCAGCATTTT.

The V and J genes are TRBV28 and TRBJ2-1, with a weak D call TRBD2 (5 bases). CDR1 is MDHEN and CDR2 is SYDVKM in the germline V gene. The V end lost 5 bases, the J end lost 10 bases, and 12 bases lay between the germline ends. The CDR3 extends over 12 amino acids. The CDR3 reads CASSPQSGEQFF. CDR3 in DNA: TGTGCCAGCAGTCCTCAGAGCGGAGAGCAGTTCTTC.

The chain recombines TRBV6-9 with TRBJ2-7, with a weak D call TRBD2 (5 bases). The V and J ends lost 4 bases and 0 bases respectively, with 22 bases between them. In germline, CDR1 is MNHGY, CDR2 SVAAGI. CDR3 length equals 18 residues. The CDR3 loop is CASSSLRVVVTPSYEQYF. The DNA for the CDR3 is TGTGCCAGCAGTTCCCTGAGGGTAGTGGTTACGCCCTCCTACGAGCAGTACTTC.

The chain carries TRBV7-9 and TRBJ2-7; TRBD2 agrees at 10 bases. The germline V gene has CDR1 SEHNR and CDR2 FQNEAQ (reference sequence). CDR3 size: 16 residues. The V gene end was trimmed by 1 base and the J gene end by 5 bases; junction bases not matched to a gene: 8. In nucleotides, the CDR3 is TGTGCCAGCAGCTTAGGAAGACTAGCGGGTGCCCACGAGCAGTACTTC. It yields the protein CASSLGRLAGAHEQYF.

The gene calls are TRBV28 and TRBJ1-3, with D perhaps TRBD1 (5 bases). The V gene lost 4 bases and the J gene lost 0 bases, with 10 bases spanning the gap. CDR1 and CDR2 from the germline V gene are MDHEN and SYDVKM. This CDR3 region has 15 residues. CDR3 residues: CASSSGTGSGNTIYF. The CDR3 coding sequence is TGTGCCAGCAGTTCCGGGACTGGCTCTGGAAACACCATATATTTT.

The V call is TRBV6-1, the J call TRBJ2-2, with unresolved D. V was pared by 4 bases and J by 2 bases, with 8 bases between. There are 14 residues in the CDR3. Germline V CDR1 and CDR2: MNHNS, SASEGT. The CDR3 sequence: CASSGRINTGELFF. CDR3 nucleotides: TGTGCCAGCAGTGGACGGATAAACACCGGGGAGCTGTTTTTT.

This clonotype was seen more than once but under ten times. The rearrangement joins TRBV6-1 to TRBJ1-2, with 11 bases lining up with TRBD1. Germline lookup yields CDR1 MNHNS and CDR2 SASEGT. Unmatched junction bases numbered 10, after V lost 8 bases and J lost 5 bases. The CDR3 is 15 residues long. In nucleotides, the CDR3 is TGTGCCAGCCCCTCGGGGACAGGGGGTTTATATGGCTACACCTTC. Protein sequence: CASPSGTGGLYGYTF.

This chain links TRBV28 with TRBJ1-2, with 8 bases identical to TRBD1. The CDR3 extends over 14 amino acids. The trim removed 6 bases at V and 8 bases at J, leaving 11 bases unmatched. Germline CDR1 reads MDHEN; CDR2 reads SYDVKM. The CDR3 nucleotides read TGTGCCAGCAGACGGACAGGGAGCGGAAGAGGCTACACCTTC. Residues: CASRRTGSGRGYTF.

The rearrangement uses TRBV7-3 and TRBJ2-5, with 9 nucleotides matching TRBD2. Germline values: CDR1 SGHTA, CDR2 FQGTGA. V trimming: 1 base; J trimming: 5 bases; junction bases outside the gene matches: 5. This CDR3 is 15 amino acids long. The CDR3 coding sequence is TGTGCCAGCAGCTTAAGCGGGGGGGCTCGGGAGACCCAGTACTTC. Translation gives CASSLSGGARETQYF.

This rearrangement joins TRBV30 to TRBJ2-2, with D possibly called TRBD1 or TRBD2 (5 bases each). The CDR3 sequence is 13 residues long. Germline values: CDR1 GTSNPN, CDR2 SVGIG (reference sequence). Trimming left V 8 bases short and J 7 bases short, with 17 bases between. The CDR3 bases are TGTGCCAGCCCGGGTGGGGGTGGCGGGGAGCTGTTTTTT. It specifies CASPGGGGGELFF.

On this clonotype: A much larger clone differs by one base, so this may be a read error. The chain carries TRBV19 and TRBJ1-5; 9 bases fit TRBD1. V shed 5 bases, J shed 0 bases, and the junction held 14 bases outside the gene matches. CDR1 and CDR2 from the germline V gene are LNHDA and SQIVND (reference sequence). The CDR3 is 19 amino acids. In nucleotides, the CDR3 is TGTGCCAGTAGTCCGTTCACAGGGGGCGCATTAAATAGCAATCAGCCCCAGCATTTT. This encodes CASSPFTGGALNSNQPQHF.